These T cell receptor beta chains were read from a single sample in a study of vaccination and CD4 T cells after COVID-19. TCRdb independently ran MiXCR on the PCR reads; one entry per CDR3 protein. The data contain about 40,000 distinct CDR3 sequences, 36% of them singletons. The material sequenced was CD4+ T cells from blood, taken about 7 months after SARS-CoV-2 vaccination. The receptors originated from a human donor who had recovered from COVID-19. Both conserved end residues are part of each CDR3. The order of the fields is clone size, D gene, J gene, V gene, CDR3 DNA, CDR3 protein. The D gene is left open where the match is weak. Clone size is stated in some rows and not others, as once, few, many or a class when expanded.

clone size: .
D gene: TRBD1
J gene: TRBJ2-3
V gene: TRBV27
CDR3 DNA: TGTGCCAGCAGCCCCTCTTGGGGACAGAACACAGATACGCAGTATTTT
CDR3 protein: CASSPSWGQNTDTQYF

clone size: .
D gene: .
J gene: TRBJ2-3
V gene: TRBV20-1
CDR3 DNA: TGCAGTGCTAGAGATATAGACTCTTTCACAGATACGCAGTATTTT
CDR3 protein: CSARDIDSFTDTQYF

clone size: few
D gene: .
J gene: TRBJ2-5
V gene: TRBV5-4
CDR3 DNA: TGTGCCAGCAGCTTGTTTGGCGGGGCAGAGACCCAGTACTTC
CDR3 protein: CASSLFGGAETQYF

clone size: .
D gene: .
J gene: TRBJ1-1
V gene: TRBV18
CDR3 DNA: TGTGCCAGCTCACCTACGGGCCCGAACACTGAAGCTTTCTTT
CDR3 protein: CASSPTGPNTEAFF

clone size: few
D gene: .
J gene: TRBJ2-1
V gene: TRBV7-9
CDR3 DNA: TGTGCCAGCACCGAGGGCCACTCCTACAATGAGCAGTTCTTC
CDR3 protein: CASTEGHSYNEQFF

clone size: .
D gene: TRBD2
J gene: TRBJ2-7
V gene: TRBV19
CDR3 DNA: TGTGCCAGTAGTATGACTAGCGGGTTCTCCTACGAGCAGTACTTC
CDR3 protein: CASSMTSGFSYEQYF

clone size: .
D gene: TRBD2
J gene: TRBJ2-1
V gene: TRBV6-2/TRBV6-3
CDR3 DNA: TGTGCCAGCAGTTATAGTCCTCCTAGCGGGATCTACAATGAGCAGTTCTTC
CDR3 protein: CASSYSPPSGIYNEQFF

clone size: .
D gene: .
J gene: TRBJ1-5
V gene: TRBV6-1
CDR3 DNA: TGTGCCAGCAGTCCCGGGCCATACAATCAGCCCCAGCATTTT
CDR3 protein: CASSPGPYNQPQHF

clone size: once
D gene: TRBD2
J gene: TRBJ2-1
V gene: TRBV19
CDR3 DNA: TGTGCCAGTAGTATTTCACTAGCGGGAAATGAGCAGTTCTTC
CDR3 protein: CASSISLAGNEQFF

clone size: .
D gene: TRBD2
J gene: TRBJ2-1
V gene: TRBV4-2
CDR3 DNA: TGTGCCAGCAGCCATGACTCCCCTAGCGGGAGATTCCATGAGCAGTTCTTC
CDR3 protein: CASSHDSPSGRFHEQFF

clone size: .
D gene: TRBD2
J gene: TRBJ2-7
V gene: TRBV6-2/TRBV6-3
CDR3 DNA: TGTGCCAGCAGTACCCTAAGCGGGAGCAAAACCGAGCAGTACTTC
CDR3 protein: CASSTLSGSKTEQYF

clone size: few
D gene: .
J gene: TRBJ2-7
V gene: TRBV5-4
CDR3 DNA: TGTGCCAGCAGCCTGCACCTACGTTACGAGCAGTACTTC
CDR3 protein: CASSLHLRYEQYF

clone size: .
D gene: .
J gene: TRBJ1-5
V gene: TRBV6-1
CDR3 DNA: TGTGCCAGCAGTGAAGTAGGGTTTTGGAGCAATCAGCCCCAGCATTTT
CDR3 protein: CASSEVGFWSNQPQHF

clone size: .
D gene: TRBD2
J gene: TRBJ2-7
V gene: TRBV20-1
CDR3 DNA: TGCAGTGCCCCTGATTCCGGGAGGCGCGAGCAGTACTTC
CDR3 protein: CSAPDSGRREQYF

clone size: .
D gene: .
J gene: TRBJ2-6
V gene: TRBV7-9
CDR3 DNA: TGTGCCAGCAGCCCCCTTGGGGGGTTTTCTGGGGCCAACGTCCTGACTTTC
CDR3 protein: CASSPLGGFSGANVLTF

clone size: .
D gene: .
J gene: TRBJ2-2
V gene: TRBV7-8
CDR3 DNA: TGTGCCAGCAGTTACTACAGCTTAACGAACACCGGGGAGCTGTTTTTT
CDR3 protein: CASSYYSLTNTGELFF

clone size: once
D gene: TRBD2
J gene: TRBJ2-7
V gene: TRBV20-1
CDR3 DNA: TGCAGTGCTAGAGAGCGGGAGACGTACGAGCAGTACTTC
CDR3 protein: CSARERETYEQYF

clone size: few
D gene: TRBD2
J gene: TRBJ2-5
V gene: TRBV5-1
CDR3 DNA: TGCGCCAGCAGTACCGGACTAGCGGGAGGGGAGACCCAGTACTTC
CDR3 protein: CASSTGLAGGETQYF

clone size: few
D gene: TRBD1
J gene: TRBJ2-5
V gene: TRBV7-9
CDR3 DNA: TGTGCCAGCAGCTTAACAGGGGTCCTATTACAAGAGACCCAGTACTTC
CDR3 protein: CASSLTGVLLQETQYF

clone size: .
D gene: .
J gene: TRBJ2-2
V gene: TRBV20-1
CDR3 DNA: TGCAGTGCTAGAGGGTCTCCTGGGGCCGGGGAGCTGTTTTTT
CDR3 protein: CSARGSPGAGELFF

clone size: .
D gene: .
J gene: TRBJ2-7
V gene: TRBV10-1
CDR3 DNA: TGCGCCAGCAGTGATCAGGTTAGCTACGAGCAGTACTTC
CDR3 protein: CASSDQVSYEQYF